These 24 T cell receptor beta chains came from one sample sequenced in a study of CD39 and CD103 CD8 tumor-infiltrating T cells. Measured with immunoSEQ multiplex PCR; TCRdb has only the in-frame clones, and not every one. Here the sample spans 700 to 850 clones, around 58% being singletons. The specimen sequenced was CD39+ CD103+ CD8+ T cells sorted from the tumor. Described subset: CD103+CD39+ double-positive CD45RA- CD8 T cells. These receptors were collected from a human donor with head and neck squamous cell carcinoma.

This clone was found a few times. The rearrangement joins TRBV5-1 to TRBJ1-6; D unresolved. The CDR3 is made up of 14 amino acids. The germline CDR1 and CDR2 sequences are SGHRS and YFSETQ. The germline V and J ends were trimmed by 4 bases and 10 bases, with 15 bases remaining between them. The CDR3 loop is CASSTAPYASPLHF. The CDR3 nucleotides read TGCGCCAGCAGCACGGCCCCATATGCCTCACCCCTCCACTTT.

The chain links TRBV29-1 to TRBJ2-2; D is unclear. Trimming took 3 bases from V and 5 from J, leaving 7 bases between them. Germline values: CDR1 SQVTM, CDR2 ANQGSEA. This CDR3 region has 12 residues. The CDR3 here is CSVDLETGELFF. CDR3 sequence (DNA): TGCAGCGTTGATCTTGAGACCGGGGAGCTGTTTTTT.

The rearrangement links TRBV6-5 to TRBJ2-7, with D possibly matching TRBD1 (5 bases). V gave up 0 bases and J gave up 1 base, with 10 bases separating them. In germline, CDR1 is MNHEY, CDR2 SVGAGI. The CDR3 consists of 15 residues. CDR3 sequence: CASSYSGQVSYEQYF. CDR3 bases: TGTGCCAGCAGTTACTCGGGGCAGGTTTCCTACGAGCAGTACTTC.

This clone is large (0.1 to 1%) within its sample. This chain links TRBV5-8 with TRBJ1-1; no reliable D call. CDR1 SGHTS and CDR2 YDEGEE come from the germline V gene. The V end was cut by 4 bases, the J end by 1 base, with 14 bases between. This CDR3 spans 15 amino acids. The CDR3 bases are TGTGCCAGCAGCCTGGATGGACCGAAGAACACTGAAGCTTTCTTT. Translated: CASSLDGPKNTEAFF.

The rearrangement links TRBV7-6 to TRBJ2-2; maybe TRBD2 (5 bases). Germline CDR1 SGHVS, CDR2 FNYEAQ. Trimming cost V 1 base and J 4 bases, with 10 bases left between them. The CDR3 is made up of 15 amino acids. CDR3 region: CASSLDLAFTGELFF. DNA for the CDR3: TGTGCCAGCAGCTTAGATCTAGCTTTCACCGGGGAGCTGTTTTTT.

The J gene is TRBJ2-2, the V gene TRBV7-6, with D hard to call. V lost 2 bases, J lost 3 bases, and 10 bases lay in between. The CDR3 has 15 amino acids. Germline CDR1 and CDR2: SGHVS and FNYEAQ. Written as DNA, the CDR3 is TGTGCCAGCAGCTTACGGGCCTATGACACCGGGGAGCTGTTTTTT. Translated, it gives CASSLRAYDTGELFF.

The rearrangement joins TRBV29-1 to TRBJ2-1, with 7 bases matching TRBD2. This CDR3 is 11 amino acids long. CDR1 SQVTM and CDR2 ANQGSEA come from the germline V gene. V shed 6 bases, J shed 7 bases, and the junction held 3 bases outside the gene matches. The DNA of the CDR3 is TGCAGCGTGAGTAGCGGGAATGAGCAGTTCTTC. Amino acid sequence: CSVSSGNEQFF.

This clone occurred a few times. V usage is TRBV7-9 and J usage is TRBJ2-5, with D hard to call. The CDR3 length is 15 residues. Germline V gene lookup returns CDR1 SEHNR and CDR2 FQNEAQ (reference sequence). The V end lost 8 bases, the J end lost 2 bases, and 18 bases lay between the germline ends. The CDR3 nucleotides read TGTGCCAGCTCCCTCCCTGCCAGGTCACAAGAGACCCAGTACTTC. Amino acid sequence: CASSLPARSQETQYF.

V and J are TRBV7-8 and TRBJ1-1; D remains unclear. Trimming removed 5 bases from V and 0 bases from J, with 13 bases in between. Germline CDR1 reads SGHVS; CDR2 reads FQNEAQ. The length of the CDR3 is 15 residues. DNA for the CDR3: TGTGCCAGCAGCATCTTGACCCGCATGAACACTGAAGCTTTCTTT. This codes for CASSILTRMNTEAFF.

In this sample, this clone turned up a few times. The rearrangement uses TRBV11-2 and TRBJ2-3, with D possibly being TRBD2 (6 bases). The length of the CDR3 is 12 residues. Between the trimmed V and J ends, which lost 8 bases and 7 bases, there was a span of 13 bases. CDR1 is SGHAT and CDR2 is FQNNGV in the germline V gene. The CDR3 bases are TGTGCCAGCGGGCTAGCGACCCATACGCAGTATTTT. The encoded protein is CASGLATHTQYF.

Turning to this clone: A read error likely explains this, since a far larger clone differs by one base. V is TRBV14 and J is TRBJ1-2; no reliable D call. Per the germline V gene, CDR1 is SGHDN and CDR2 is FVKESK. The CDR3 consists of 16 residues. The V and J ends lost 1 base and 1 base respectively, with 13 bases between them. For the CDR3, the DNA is TGTGCCAGCAGCCAAGGAGCGGCAGGTTATAACTATGGCTACACCTTC. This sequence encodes CASSQGAAGYNYGYTF.

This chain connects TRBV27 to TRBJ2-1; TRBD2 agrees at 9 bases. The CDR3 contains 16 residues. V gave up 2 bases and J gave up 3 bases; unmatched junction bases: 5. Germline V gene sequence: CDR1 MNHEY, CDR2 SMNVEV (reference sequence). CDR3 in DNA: TGTGCCAGCAGTTTACAACTAGCGGGCAGCTACAATGAGCAGTTCTTC. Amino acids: CASSLQLAGSYNEQFF.

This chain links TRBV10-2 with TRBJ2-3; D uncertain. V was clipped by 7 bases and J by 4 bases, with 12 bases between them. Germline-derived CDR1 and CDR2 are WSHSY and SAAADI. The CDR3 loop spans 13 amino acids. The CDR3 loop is CASTLADPDTQYF. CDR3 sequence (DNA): TGCGCCAGCACTTTGGCAGATCCAGATACGCAGTATTTT.

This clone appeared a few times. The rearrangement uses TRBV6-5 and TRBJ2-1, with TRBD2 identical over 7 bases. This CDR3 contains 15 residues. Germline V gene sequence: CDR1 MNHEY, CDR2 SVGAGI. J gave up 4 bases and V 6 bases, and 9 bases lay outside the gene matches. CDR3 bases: TGTGCCAGCAGCGACGCACGGCGGGGGTACAATGAGCAGTTCTTC. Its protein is CASSDARRGYNEQFF.

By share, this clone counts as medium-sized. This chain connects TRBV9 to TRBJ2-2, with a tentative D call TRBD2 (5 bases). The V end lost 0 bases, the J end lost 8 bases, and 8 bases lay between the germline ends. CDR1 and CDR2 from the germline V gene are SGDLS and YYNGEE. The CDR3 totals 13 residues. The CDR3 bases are TGTGCCAGCAGCGTAGAGGGAGAAGGGGAGCTGTTTTTT. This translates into CASSVEGEGELFF. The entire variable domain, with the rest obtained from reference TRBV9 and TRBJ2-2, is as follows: DSGVTQTPKHLITATGQRVTLRCSPRSGDLSVYWYQQSLDQGLQFLIQYYNGEERAKGNILERFSAQQFPDLHSELNLSSLELGDSALYFCASSVEGEGELFFGEGSRLTVL.

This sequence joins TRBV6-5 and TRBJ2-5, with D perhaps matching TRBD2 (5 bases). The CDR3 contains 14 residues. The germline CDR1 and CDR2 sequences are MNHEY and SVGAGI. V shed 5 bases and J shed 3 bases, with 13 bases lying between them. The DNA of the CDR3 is TGTGCCAGCAGTCCCACGGGGATAGAAGAGACCCAGTACTTC. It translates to CASSPTGIEETQYF.

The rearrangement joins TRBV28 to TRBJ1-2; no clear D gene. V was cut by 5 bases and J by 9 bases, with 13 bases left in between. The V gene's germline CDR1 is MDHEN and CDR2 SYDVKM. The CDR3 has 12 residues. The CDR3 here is CASSLGGWRYTF. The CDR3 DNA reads TGTGCCAGCAGTCTGGGAGGGTGGCGCTACACCTTC.

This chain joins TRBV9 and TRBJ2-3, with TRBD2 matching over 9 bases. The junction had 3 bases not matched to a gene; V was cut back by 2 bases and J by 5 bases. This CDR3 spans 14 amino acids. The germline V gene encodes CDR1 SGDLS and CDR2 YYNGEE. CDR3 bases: TGTGCCAGCAGCGTTAGCGGGAGAGAAGATACGCAGTATTTT. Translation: CASSVSGREDTQYF.

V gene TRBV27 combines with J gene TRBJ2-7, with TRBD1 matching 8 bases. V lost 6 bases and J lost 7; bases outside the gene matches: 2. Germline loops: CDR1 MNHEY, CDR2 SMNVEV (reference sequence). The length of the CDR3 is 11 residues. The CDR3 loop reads CASSRGHEQYF. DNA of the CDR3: TGTGCCAGCAGCAGGGGGCATGAGCAGTACTTC.

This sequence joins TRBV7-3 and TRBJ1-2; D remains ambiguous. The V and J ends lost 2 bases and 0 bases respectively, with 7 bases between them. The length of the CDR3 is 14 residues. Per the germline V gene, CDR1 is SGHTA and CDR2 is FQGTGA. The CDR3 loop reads CASSLAGTNYGYTF. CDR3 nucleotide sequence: TGTGCCAGCAGCTTAGCCGGGACTAACTATGGCTACACCTTC.

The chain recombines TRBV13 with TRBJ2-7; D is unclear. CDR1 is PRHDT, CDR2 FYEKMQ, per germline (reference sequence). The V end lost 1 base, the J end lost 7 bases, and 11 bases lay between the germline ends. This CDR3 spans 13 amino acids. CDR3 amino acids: CASSLVGLWEQYF. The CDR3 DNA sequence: TGTGCCAGCAGCTTAGTTGGGCTTTGGGAGCAGTACTTC.

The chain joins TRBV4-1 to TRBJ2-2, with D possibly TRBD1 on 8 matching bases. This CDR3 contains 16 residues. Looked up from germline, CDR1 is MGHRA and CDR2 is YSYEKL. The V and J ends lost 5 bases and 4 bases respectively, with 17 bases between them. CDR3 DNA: TGCGCCAGCAGCTACATACAGGGGGAGGGCACCGGGGAGCTGTTTTTT. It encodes CASSYIQGEGTGELFF.

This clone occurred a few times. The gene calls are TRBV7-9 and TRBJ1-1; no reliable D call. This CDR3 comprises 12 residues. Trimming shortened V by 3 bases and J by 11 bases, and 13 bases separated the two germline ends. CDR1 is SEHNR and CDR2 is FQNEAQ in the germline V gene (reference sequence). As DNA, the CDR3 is TGTGCCAGCAGCTTCGATACACCAGACGCTTTCTTT. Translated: CASSFDTPDAFF.

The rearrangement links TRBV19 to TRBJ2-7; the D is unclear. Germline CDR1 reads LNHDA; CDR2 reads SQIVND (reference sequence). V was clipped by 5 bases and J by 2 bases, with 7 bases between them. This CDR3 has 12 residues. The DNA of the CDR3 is TGTGCCAGTAGTTCCGGACCCTACGAGCAGTACTTC. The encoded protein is CASSSGPYEQYF. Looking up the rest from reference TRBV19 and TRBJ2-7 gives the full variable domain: DGGITQSPKYLFRKEGQNVTLSCEQNLNHDAMYWYRQDPGQGLRLIYYSQIVNDFQKGDIAEGYSVSREKKESFPLTVTSAQKNPTAFYLCASSSGPYEQYFGPGTRLTVT.